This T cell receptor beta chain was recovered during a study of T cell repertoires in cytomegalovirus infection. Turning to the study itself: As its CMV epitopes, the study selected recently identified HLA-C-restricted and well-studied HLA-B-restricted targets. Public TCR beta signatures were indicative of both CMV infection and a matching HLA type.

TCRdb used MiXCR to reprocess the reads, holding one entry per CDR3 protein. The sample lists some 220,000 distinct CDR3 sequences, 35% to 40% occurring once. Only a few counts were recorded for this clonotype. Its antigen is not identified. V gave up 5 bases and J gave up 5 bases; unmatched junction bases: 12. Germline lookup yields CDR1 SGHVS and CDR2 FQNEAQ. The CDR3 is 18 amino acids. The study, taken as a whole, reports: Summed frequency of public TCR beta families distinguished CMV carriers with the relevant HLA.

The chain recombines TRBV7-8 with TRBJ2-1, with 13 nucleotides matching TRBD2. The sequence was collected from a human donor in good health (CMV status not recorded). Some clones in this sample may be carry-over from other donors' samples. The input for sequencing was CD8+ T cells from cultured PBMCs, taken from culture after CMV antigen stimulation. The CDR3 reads CASSPRTSGSPGNNEQFF. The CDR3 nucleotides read TGTGCCAGCAGCCCCCGGACTAGCGGGAGCCCCGGGAACAATGAGCAGTTCTTC.